This T cell receptor (beta chain) was captured in a study of OX40 agonist ivuxolimab in advanced cancers. Context from the whole study: Ivuxolimab was a fully human IgG2 agonistic monoclonal antibody targeting the costimulatory receptor OX40 (CD134). Intravenous ivuxolimab was administered to patients every 2 weeks at six dose levels: 0.01, 0.1, 0.3, 1.5, 3 and 10 mg/kg. Of the approximately 54 patients in dose escalation, some 20 had hepatocellular carcinoma, around 15 had melanoma, 9 had renal cell carcinoma and 9 had head and neck cancer. A male proportion of roughly 80% and a mean age of approximately 62 years, ranging from about 20 to 85, were recorded for the dose-escalation cohort. Patients were allowed to have had prior anti-PD-1, anti-PD-L1 or anti-CTLA-4 therapy, and around 40% of the dose-escalation patients had previously received checkpoint inhibitors. Partial responses were achieved by three dose-escalation patients, of whom one had hepatocellular carcinoma and two had cutaneous melanoma. The point of sequencing TCRbeta in the periphery was to test whether ivuxolimab changed TCR sequence diversity and drove clonal T-cell expansion. The paper reports the monotherapy dose-escalation portion (N of about 50 patients) of the phase I ivuxolimab trial.

From a lookup of the germline V gene (reference sequence), CDR1 and CDR2 are LNHDA and SQIVND. Counted from cysteine to phenylalanine, this CDR3 has 15 amino acids. Only the CDR3 DNA is retained, 45 bases long and in frame from the first base. V and J are truncated by 4 bases and 6 bases respectively, leaving an intervening sequence of 16 bases. Patients with autoimmune disease history or receiving systemic immunosuppression were excluded from the trial. Peripheral blood for TCR sequencing was drawn from every dose cohort at baseline, at cycle 4 day 1 and at cycle 7 day 1. The samples were taken from a phase I, first-in-human, multicenter, open-label dose-escalation trial of ivuxolimab. Adults with locally advanced or metastatic head and neck squamous cell, hepatocellular, melanoma or renal cell carcinoma were enrolled in the trial. Before TCR sequencing, CD4+ T cells and CD8+ T cells from peripheral blood were sorted into separate populations.

To sequence the TCRbeta CDR3 region, genomic DNA was isolated from the sorted cells. The immunoSEQ Assay was used for sequencing of TCRbeta CDR3 regions. TCRdb retrieved this table from immuneACCESS and kept in-frame rearrangements only. Not all clones are present; in checked studies, unresolved V genes account for under half, and no reason is known for the remainder. Here the sample has about 47,000 clones; 87% occur a single time. The ten largest clonotypes hold roughly 13% of the sample. The full study reports these points: The antigen specificity of the clonally expanded peripheral T cells was not determined. After ivuxolimab, expanded clones were on average more numerous among CD8+ T cells than among CD4+ T cells. In the 0.1-3.0 mg/kg groups, partial responders had among the lowest normalized peripheral clonal expansion, particularly in CD8+ T cells. Low levels of normalized T-cell clonal expansion were also shown by some nonresponding patients. Clonal expansion of both CD4+ and CD8+ blood T cells was observed from baseline to week 6 at doses 0.1 to 3.0 mg/kg.

On this clone: Its antigen has not been determined. Nothing much larger sits one base from this clone, and base qualities are not available.

The sample consisted of CD4+ or CD8+ T cells sorted from blood, taken in a trial of the OX40 agonist ivuxolimab. The chain links TRBV19 with TRBJ1-5, and TRBD1 may be the D gene, going by 5 matching bases. This clonotype was sampled from an adult with an advanced solid tumor such as melanoma, head and neck, liver or kidney cancer. In nucleotides, the sequence is TGTGCCAGTAGTACGGGGGAGGGACGGAGTCAGCCCCAGCATTTT. It translates to CASSTGEGRSQPQHF.